This T cell receptor (beta chain) was identified in a study of T-cell reconstitution after alpha-beta-depleted transplantation in children. This sample's TCRbeta library carried unique molecular identifier barcodes. Via MiXCR, TCRdb re-called the PCR reads, giving one row per CDR3 protein. This sample has hundreds of thousands of distinct CDR3 sequences; roughly 13% occur once, and the top ten carry roughly 2.3%. Study outcomes and limitations: In some patients, recipient T cells and intrathymic progenitors surviving conditioning explained high day-60 diversity. Newly generated T cells supplied most T-cell counts and diversity one year post-transplant. It was reported that alpha-beta T cells came from several hundred expanded graft clones (about two months after transplant).

With regard to this clonotype: Its antigen is currently unknown.

CDR3 size: 14 residues. Germline V gene lookup returns CDR1 SGHAT and CDR2 FQNNGV. The V gene lost 4 bases and the J gene lost 4 bases, with 11 bases spanning the gap. V and J are TRBV11-2 and TRBJ2-1; either TRBD1 or TRBD2 may supply D (5 bases each). The sequencing here drew on PBMCs, mostly from graft donor cells, taken 360 days after TCRalphabeta/CD19-depleted stem cell transplant. The TCR comes from a male patient younger than 18 who had a stem cell transplant for acute myeloid leukemia, so the T cells may come from the graft donor. The CDR3, as DNA: TGTGCCAGCAGCTCGGTTTGGGGGTACAATGAGCAGTTCTTC. This encodes CASSSVWGYNEQFF.